Below, 15 T cell receptor beta chains from the same sample are listed, as sequenced in a study of OX40 agonist ivuxolimab in advanced cancers. The protocol was immunoSEQ multiplex PCR, while the TCRdb copy is restricted to in-frame clones and leaves out a portion. There are 65,000 to 95,000 clones in the sample; around nine tenths occur only once, and about 0.72% lies in the top ten. The material sequenced was CD4+ or CD8+ T cells sorted from blood, taken in a trial of the OX40 agonist ivuxolimab. Receptors were obtained from an adult with an advanced solid tumor such as melanoma, head and neck, liver or kidney cancer.

As to this clone: The junction departs from the called germline gene at one end, perhaps through a read error. V is TRBV19 and J is TRBJ2-5, with D perhaps TRBD2 (6 bases). Germline V gene data show CDR1 as LNHDA and CDR2 as SQIVND (reference sequence). This CDR3 contains 14 residues. The CDR3 DNA is TGTGCCAGTAGTATCGAAGCGGGTACCTACAATGAGCACTTC. Its protein is CASSIEAGTYNEHF.

This clone was observed once. The CDR3 DNA sequence: TGTGCCAGCAGCTTAGACGGCGGGAGGGATACAGATACGCAGTATTTT. Residues: CASSLDGGRDTDTQYF. The chain recombines TRBV11-3 with TRBJ2-3; 9 positions agree with TRBD2. The CDR3 consists of 16 residues. Looked up from germline, CDR1 is SGHNT and CDR2 is YENEEA. The J segment lost 3 bases and the V segment lost 0 bases, leaving 4 bases of the junction unmatched.

J is TRBJ2-5 and V is TRBV5-1; the D gene could be TRBD1 or TRBD2 (5 bases each). CDR1 and CDR2 from the germline V gene are SGHRS and YFSETQ. CDR3 length: 16 amino acids. Trimming took 0 bases from V and 5 from J, leaving 17 bases between them. The CDR3 loop is CASSLEGTLRRETQYF. The CDR3 DNA reads TGCGCCAGCAGCTTGGAAGGGACCCTCCGACGGGAGACCCAGTACTTC.

The chain employs TRBV5-1 and TRBJ1-1, with 7 bases lining up with TRBD1. From germline, CDR1 is SGHRS and CDR2 YFSETQ. The CDR3 length is 14 residues. The V gene end was trimmed by 0 bases and the J gene end by 6 bases; junction bases not matched to a gene: 5. In DNA form, the CDR3 reads TGCGCCAGCAGCTTGGGGGCGCAGGGGGCTGAAGCTTTCTTT. Translation: CASSLGAQGAEAFF.

CDR3: CASSLIPSGEQFF. CDR3 bases: TGTGCCAGCAGCTTAATTCCTAGTGGTGAGCAGTTCTTC. V gene TRBV7-2 combines with J gene TRBJ2-1; D uncertain. The CDR3 totals 13 residues. The germline V and J ends were trimmed by 2 bases and 9 bases, with 11 bases remaining between them. Looked up from germline, CDR1 is SGHTA and CDR2 is FQGNSA.

This chain joins TRBV28 and TRBJ1-2; D possibly corresponds to TRBD1 (6 bases). V lost 6 bases and J lost 3, with 11 bases in between. Germline V gene lookup returns CDR1 MDHEN and CDR2 SYDVKM. The CDR3 has 13 amino acids. The CDR3 region has the DNA TGTGCCAGCAGCCGACACAGGGACTATGGCTACACCTTC. Its protein is CASSRHRDYGYTF.

The CDR3 region has the DNA TGTGCCACCGCCCCCGACAAAGCCTACGAGCAGTACTTC. Translated: CATAPDKAYEQYF. The genes are TRBV27 and TRBJ2-7, with D unresolved. Trimming shortened V by 10 bases and J by 2 bases, and 15 bases separated the two germline ends. CDR1 MNHEY and CDR2 SMNVEV come from the germline V gene (reference sequence). The CDR3 loop spans 13 amino acids.

The V and J genes are TRBV7-2 and TRBJ2-5; no definite D call. The germline V and J ends were trimmed by 5 bases and 5 bases, with 18 bases remaining between them. This CDR3 is built from 15 residues. Germline CDR1 and CDR2: SGHTA and FQGNSA. The CDR3 sequence is CASSNPPVKVETQYF. The CDR3 DNA sequence: TGTGCCAGCAGCAATCCCCCGGTAAAGGTGGAGACCCAGTACTTC. Full variable domain (missing parts from reference TRBV7-2 and TRBJ2-5): GAGVSQSPSNKVTEKGKDVELRCDPISGHTALYWYRQSLGQGLEFLIYFQGNSAPDKSGLPSDRFSAERTGGSVSTLTIQRTQQEDSAVYLCASSNPPVKVETQYFGPGTRLLVL.

The chain links TRBV19 to TRBJ2-7, with a possible D match to TRBD1 (6 bases). The CDR3 runs to 14 residues. V lost 2 bases, J lost 2 bases, and 10 bases lay in between. The germline gives CDR1 LNHDA, CDR2 SQIVND (reference sequence). The CDR3 reads CASSIQGTAYEQYF. In DNA form, the CDR3 reads TGTGCCAGTAGTATACAGGGGACGGCCTACGAGCAGTACTTC.

V usage is TRBV6-5 and J usage is TRBJ2-1; D possibly matches TRBD1 or TRBD2 (5 bases each). V was shortened by 6 bases and J by 8 bases, with 17 bases between the two germline ends. CDR1 and CDR2 from the germline V gene are MNHEY and SVGAGI. The CDR3 loop spans 14 amino acids. The DNA of the CDR3 is TGTGCCAGCAGCCTCAACCGTCTGGGGGATGAGCAGTTCTTC. This codes for CASSLNRLGDEQFF.

The V gene is TRBV11-2, the J gene TRBJ2-5; 8 bases are shared with TRBD1. V was pared by 5 bases and J by 1 base, with 3 bases of the junction left unmatched. The CDR3 sequence is 14 residues long. From germline, CDR1 is SGHAT and CDR2 FQNNGV. CDR3 amino acids: CASSTGTGQETQYF. In nucleotides, the CDR3 is TGTGCCAGCAGCACTGGGACAGGCCAAGAGACCCAGTACTTC.

In its sample, this clone was seen once. This chain joins TRBV7-8 and TRBJ2-7, with D possibly called TRBD1 or TRBD2 (6 bases each). Trimming pared 5 bases from V and 7 bases from J, leaving 18 bases between. The germline V gene encodes CDR1 SGHVS and CDR2 FQNEAQ. The CDR3 has 14 residues. As DNA, the CDR3 is TGTGCCAGCAGCCCGAGACTGGGGGCGGGGGAGCAGTACTTC. Amino acid sequence: CASSPRLGAGEQYF.

The chain recombines TRBV19 with TRBJ2-7, with a tentative D call TRBD1 (6 bases). Between the trimmed V and J ends, which lost 5 bases and 2 bases, there was a span of 13 bases. The CDR3 has 14 amino acids. CDR1 and CDR2 from the germline V gene are LNHDA and SQIVND (reference sequence). The CDR3 nucleotides are TGTGCCAGTAGTTTTCAGGGGCTTGCCTACGAGCAGTACTTC. It specifies CASSFQGLAYEQYF. The full variable domain, its missing parts supplied by reference TRBV19 and TRBJ2-7, is DGGITQSPKYLFRKEGQNVTLSCEQNLNHDAMYWYRQDPGQGLRLIYYSQIVNDFQKGDIAEGYSVSREKKESFPLTVTSAQKNPTAFYLCASSFQGLAYEQYFGPGTRLTVT.

This chain joins TRBV29-1 and TRBJ2-7, with D perhaps matching TRBD2 (7 bases). V dropped 4 bases and J dropped 0 bases, with 10 bases sitting between them. Germline CDR1 and CDR2: SQVTM and ANQGSEA. This CDR3 comprises 13 residues. CDR3 sequence reads: CSVGGGHSYEQYF. In DNA, the CDR3 is TGCAGCGTTGGGGGGGGACACTCCTACGAGCAGTACTTC.

The rearrangement uses TRBV19 and TRBJ2-3; D gene uncertain. V shed 1 base and J shed 2 bases, with 10 bases lying between them. Germline CDR1 is LNHDA and CDR2 is SQIVND (reference sequence). This CDR3 spans 15 amino acids. The CDR3 spells CASSIGARVTDTQYF. The DNA for the CDR3 is TGTGCCAGTAGTATAGGAGCGAGAGTCACAGATACGCAGTATTTT.